The clone carrying this T cell receptor beta chain was found a few times. What it binds is unknown. The cDNA was synthesized by 5'RACE incorporating 10-nucleotide random UMIs. TCRdb re-called the 5' RACE reads through MiXCR, storing one row per CDR3 protein. The sample lists around 49,000 distinct CDR3 sequences, around 12% occurring once. The germline gives CDR1 MNHEY, CDR2 SVGEGT. The CDR3 is made up of 15 amino acids. V dropped 6 bases and J dropped 8; count of bases not matched to a gene: 15. These data belong to a study of neurological immune-mediated disorders. The study, taken as a whole, reports: Private repertoires in all groups were suggested, as expanded clones shared no CDR3 amino acid sequences across subjects.

Time point specified: longitudinal time-point 2. 2 million PBMCs stored at -80 C were the source of the unsorted libraries. The gene calls are TRBV6-2 or TRBV6-3 and TRBJ1-1; 7 bases agree with TRBD1. Specimen: PBMCs. The TCR originated in a male donor with HTLV-1-associated myelopathy (HAM/TSP). CDR3 DNA sequence: TGTGCCAGCAGCGACGCGACAGGGTGGGGCGTGGAAGCTTTCTTT. Its translation is CASSDATGWGVEAFF.